The rows below give T cell receptor beta chains drawn from one sample of a study of CD8+ T cells in alopecia areata. TCRdb's table, derived via immunoSEQ multiplex PCR, lists solely in-frame clones and lacks some. The sample has approximately 200,000 clones, about 40% seen once. Sequencing was performed on CD4+ T cells sorted from blood, taken between weeks 36 and 40, from a patient treated with tofacitinib. These receptors were obtained from a human donor with alopecia areata. Each CDR3 is given with its conserved first and last residue. The D gene is left open where the match is weak. Clone size is given for some rows only: seen once, a few or many times, or a class if the clone is expanded.

J gene,clone size,V gene,D gene,CDR3 protein,CDR3 DNA
TRBJ1-5,few,TRBV19,NA,CASSTGYSGPQHF,TGTGCCAGTAGTACCGGGTACTCGGGCCCCCAGCATTTT
TRBJ1-1,once,TRBV5-1,NA,CASSLGLRGNTEAFF,TGCGCCAGCAGCTTGGGACTCCGGGGGAACACTGAAGCTTTCTTT
TRBJ2-3,NA,TRBV30,TRBD1,CARSGGQGDTQYF,TGTGCCCGTTCGGGGGGACAGGGAGATACGCAGTATTTT
TRBJ2-5,NA,TRBV5-1,NA,CASSFGTAWETQYF,TGCGCCAGCAGCTTCGGGACTGCTTGGGAGACCCAGTACTTC
TRBJ2-4,NA,TRBV10-3,TRBD2,CAISDSSGNDNIQYF,TGTGCCATCAGTGATTCTAGCGGGAATGATAACATTCAGTACTTC
TRBJ1-3,NA,TRBV7-6,NA,CASSLGHSPISGNTIYF,TGTGCCAGCAGCTTAGGGCACAGTCCCATCTCTGGAAACACCATATATTTT
TRBJ2-3,few,TRBV6-1,TRBD1,CASSTGQGLGDTQYF,TGTGCCAGCAGTACGGGACAGGGTTTGGGGGATACGCAGTATTTT
TRBJ2-1,few,TRBV5-6,NA,CASSFRGTRPNEQFF,TGTGCCAGCAGCTTCAGGGGGACTAGGCCCAATGAGCAGTTCTTC
TRBJ2-7,NA,TRBV5-1,TRBD1,CASSGGQRSYEQYF,TGCGCCAGCAGCGGGGGACAGCGGTCCTACGAGCAGTACTTC
TRBJ2-3,NA,TRBV30,TRBD2,CAWGTGTITDTQYF,TGTGCCTGGGGGACCGGGACTATCACAGATACGCAGTATTTT
TRBJ2-6,few,TRBV6-6,NA,CASSYLSGANVLTF,TGTGCCAGCAGTTACTTATCTGGGGCCAACGTCCTGACTTTC
TRBJ2-7,few,TRBV7-3,NA,CASSQSRGDEQYF,TGTGCCAGCAGCCAGAGCAGGGGCGACGAGCAGTACTTC
TRBJ2-3,NA,TRBV6-5,TRBD2,CASISQRDSTDTQYF,TGTGCCAGCATCAGTCAGCGGGATAGCACAGATACGCAGTATTTT
TRBJ1-2,NA,TRBV30,NA,CAWTPANYGYTF,TGTGCCTGGACCCCCGCTAACTATGGCTACACCTTC
TRBJ1-2,few,TRBV27,TRBD1,CASSLPDRVTGYTF,TGTGCCAGCAGTTTACCCGACAGGGTGACTGGCTACACCTTC
TRBJ1-1,once,TRBV6-5,NA,CASLHGGDANTEAFF,TGTGCCAGCCTACACGGGGGGGACGCTAACACTGAAGCTTTCTTT
TRBJ1-1,few,TRBV5-1,NA,CASSWAKNTEAFF,TGCGCCAGCAGCTGGGCCAAGAACACTGAAGCTTTCTTT
TRBJ2-5,NA,TRBV2,TRBD1,CASSTGVGETQYF,TGTGCCAGCAGCACAGGGGTTGGAGAGACCCAGTACTTC
TRBJ1-1,few,TRBV30,TRBD1,CAWSVLGQGDTEAFF,TGTGCCTGGAGTGTATTGGGACAGGGGGACACTGAAGCTTTCTTT
TRBJ1-4,many,TRBV27,NA,CASSLIYADYEKLFF,TGTGCCAGCAGTTTAATATATGCGGATTATGAAAAACTGTTTTTT
TRBJ2-6,NA,TRBV2,NA,CASRDIVSSGANVLTF,TGTGCCAGCAGGGACATCGTAAGCTCTGGGGCCAACGTCCTGACTTTC
TRBJ2-3,NA,TRBV30,TRBD2,CAWGQGLAGITDTQYF,TGTGCCTGGGGTCAGGGACTAGCGGGAATCACAGATACGCAGTATTTT
TRBJ2-5,NA,TRBV7-2,NA,CASSYDWQETQYF,TGTGCCAGCAGCTACGACTGGCAAGAGACCCAGTACTTC
TRBJ2-3,NA,TRBV29-1,TRBD2,CSASGRARTDTQYF,TGCAGCGCCAGCGGGAGGGCCCGGACAGATACGCAGTATTTT
TRBJ2-1,few,TRBV4-1,TRBD2,CASSQDTSGTSYNEQFF,TGCGCCAGCAGCCAAGATACTAGCGGTACCTCCTACAATGAGCAGTTCTTC
TRBJ2-2,few,TRBV28,TRBD2,CASRPPGLAGVGELFF,TGTGCCAGCCGACCCCCGGGACTAGCGGGAGTAGGGGAGCTGTTTTTT
TRBJ2-7,NA,TRBV6-5,TRBD1,CASSSLPGTGTYEQYF,TGTGCCAGCAGTTCCCTCCCCGGGACAGGGACCTACGAGCAGTACTTC
TRBJ2-5,few,TRBV29-1,TRBD2,CSVDGLAGKSYSQETQYF,TGCAGCGTTGACGGGCTAGCGGGAAAATCGTATAGCCAAGAGACCCAGTACTTC
TRBJ2-1,many,TRBV6-5,NA,CASSYQAEGYNEQFF,TGTGCCAGCAGTTATCAAGCGGAGGGTTACAATGAGCAGTTCTTC
TRBJ1-1,NA,TRBV11-2,TRBD1,CASSFQGQVNTEAFF,TGTGCCAGCAGCTTCCAGGGACAGGTGAACACTGAAGCTTTCTTT
TRBJ2-3,NA,TRBV11-2,TRBD1,CASSLDPNRGTQYF,TGTGCCAGCAGCTTAGACCCCAACAGGGGAACGCAGTATTTT
TRBJ2-7,NA,TRBV4-1,NA,CASSRNTGTIYEQYF,TGCGCCAGCAGCCGGAATACCGGGACAATCTACGAGCAGTACTTC
TRBJ1-1,few,TRBV6-5,TRBD1,CASRPTARGAEAFF,TGTGCCAGCAGGCCGACCGCCAGGGGGGCTGAAGCTTTCTTT
TRBJ1-3,NA,TRBV5-1,NA,CASSPSLGNTIYF,TGCGCCAGCAGCCCGTCGTTAGGAAACACCATATATTTT
TRBJ1-1,few,TRBV29-1,TRBD1,CSVQTGGSSTEAFF,TGCAGCGTCCAAACAGGGGGGAGTAGTACTGAAGCTTTCTTT
TRBJ2-1,NA,TRBV5-1,TRBD1,CASGEPGQGMNEQFF,TGCGCCAGCGGCGAACCGGGACAGGGGATGAATGAGCAGTTCTTC
TRBJ2-5,NA,TRBV4-2,TRBD1,CASSTRTGNQETQYF,TGTGCCAGCAGCACCCGGACAGGGAACCAAGAGACCCAGTACTTC
TRBJ2-7,few,TRBV9,TRBD1,CASSVGPLTGSYEQYF,TGTGCCAGCAGCGTAGGTCCCCTGACAGGGTCCTACGAGCAGTACTTC
TRBJ1-5,NA,TRBV29-1,TRBD1,CSVAGQGNQPQHF,TGCAGCGTTGCGGGACAGGGCAATCAGCCCCAGCATTTT
TRBJ1-5,NA,TRBV4-3,NA,CASSQWTRQPQHF,TGCGCCAGCAGCCAATGGACCAGGCAGCCCCAGCATTTT